A single sample is the source of the 12 T cell receptor beta chains below, sequenced in a study of technical replicates of blood from several donors. Using immunoSEQ multiplex PCR, the repertoire was profiled, and TCRdb retains in-frame clones only, with some absent. Of tens of thousands of clones in the sample, 95% to 98% were seen once. Sequencing was done on a sample of T cells isolated from PBMCs. These receptor sequences come from a human donor in good health.

DNA of the CDR3: TGTGCCAGCAGGGTCTCCACCCGGGGGGTTGAAGCTTTCTTT. It is translated as CASRVSTRGVEAFF. V is TRBV27 and J is TRBJ1-1, with D possibly TRBD1 on 5 matching bases. The V and J ends lost 6 bases and 7 bases respectively, with 18 bases between them. The V gene's germline CDR1 is MNHEY and CDR2 SMNVEV (reference sequence). The CDR3 is made up of 14 amino acids.

Written as DNA, the CDR3 is TGTGCCAGCAGCTTGGTTGGGGCGAACACTGAAGCTTTCTTT. As protein: CASSLVGANTEAFF. V is TRBV5-4 and J is TRBJ1-1, with a tentative D call TRBD1 (5 bases). Trimming shortened V by 0 bases and J by 1 base, and 7 bases separated the two germline ends. The CDR3 covers 14 residues. The germline V gene has CDR1 SGHNT and CDR2 YYREEE (reference sequence).

CDR3 bases: TGCGCCAGCAGCTTGGACGGACAGTCCTACGAGCAGTACTTC. Translation: CASSLDGQSYEQYF. The chain joins TRBV5-1 to TRBJ2-5; D might be TRBD1 (6 bases). The J call is in doubt because the DNA end fits TRBJ2-7 better. Germline V gives CDR1 SGHRS, CDR2 YFSETQ. CDR3 length equals 14 residues.

CDR3 in DNA: TGTGCCAGCAGCCCCGCCTGGCTAGCGGGAGCAGATACGCAGTATTTT. Translation: CASSPAWLAGADTQYF. The genes are TRBV7-9 and TRBJ2-3; the match to TRBD2 covers 10 bases. J lost 4 bases, V lost 5 bases, and 9 bases had no gene match. The germline V gene encodes CDR1 SEHNR and CDR2 FQNEAQ (reference sequence). This CDR3 contains 16 residues.

V usage is TRBV4-1 and J usage is TRBJ1-5, with a tentative D call TRBD1 (5 bases). Germline V lookup: CDR1 MGHRA, CDR2 YSYEKL. V lost 4 bases and J 0 bases, leaving 10 bases between the germline ends. This CDR3 spans 15 amino acids. The DNA for the CDR3 is TGCGCCAGCAGCCTTAGACAGAATAGCAATCAGCCCCAGCATTTT. It yields the protein CASSLRQNSNQPQHF.

The rearrangement joins TRBV11-2 to TRBJ2-3; 13 positions agree with TRBD2. V was pared by 1 base and J by 1 base, with 8 bases of the junction left unmatched. Germline loops: CDR1 SGHAT, CDR2 FQNNGV. The CDR3 runs to 19 residues. The CDR3 DNA follows: TGTGCCAGCAGCTTAGGGATACTAGCGGGGGGGTTCGGCACAGATACGCAGTATTTT. Protein product: CASSLGILAGGFGTDTQYF.

J is TRBJ1-3 and V is TRBV7-9, with 7 bases identical to TRBD1. The ends lost 9 bases at V and 2 bases at J; junction bases unmatched: 7. Germline CDR1 is SEHNR and CDR2 is FQNEAQ (reference sequence). This CDR3 is 14 amino acids long. CDR3 sequence (DNA): TGTGCCAGTGTCGCGGACAGGACTGGAAACACCATATATTTT. Protein product: CASVADRTGNTIYF.

The chain combines TRBV10-3 with TRBJ2-2; 7 bases match TRBD2. The length of the CDR3 is 16 residues. With V trimmed by 10 bases and J by 2 bases, 13 bases remained unmatched. Germline V gives CDR1 ENHRY, CDR2 SYGVKD. The CDR3 DNA sequence: TGTGCCACCCTAGGGAACCCTAGCGGTAACACCGGGGAGCTGTTTTTT. The encoded protein is CATLGNPSGNTGELFF.

This chain uses TRBV12-5 with TRBJ2-3; 7 bases match TRBD2. With V trimmed by 1 base and J by 2 bases, 9 bases remained unmatched. The CDR3 runs to 17 residues. The germline V gene encodes CDR1 LGHNT and CDR2 FRNRAP. CDR3 protein: CASGLGLGLPPTDTQYF. CDR3 bases: TGTGCTAGTGGTTTGGGCTTGGGACTACCCCCCACAGATACGCAGTATTTT.

The rearrangement links TRBV2 to TRBJ2-5, with 9 bases matching TRBD1. The germline gives CDR1 SNHLY, CDR2 FYNNEI. This CDR3 region has 16 residues. Trimming at V came to 6 bases and at J to 3 bases, leaving 11 bases not matched to a gene. The chain's CDR3 is CASRALPDRGEETQYF. The CDR3 DNA follows: TGTGCCAGCAGGGCCTTACCCGACAGGGGGGAAGAGACCCAGTACTTC.

This chain joins TRBV5-1 and TRBJ1-1; perhaps TRBD1 as D (6 bases). CDR1 and CDR2 from the germline V gene are SGHRS and YFSETQ. The CDR3 covers 15 residues. V was trimmed by 0 bases and J by 8 bases, leaving 17 bases between them. CDR3 nucleotides: TGCGCCAGCAGCTTGGAGGGCAGGGCGAGGGGGGAAGCTTTCTTT. Protein sequence: CASSLEGRARGEAFF. Full variable domain (missing parts from reference TRBV5-1 and TRBJ1-1): KAGVTQTPRYLIKTRGQQVTLSCSPISGHRSVSWYQQTPGQGLQFLFEYFSETQRNKGNFPGRFSGRQFSNSRSEMNVSTLELGDSALYLCASSLEGRARGEAFFGQGTRLTVV.

The rearrangement uses TRBV5-4 and TRBJ1-2; 10 bases match TRBD1. Germline V gene sequence: CDR1 SGHNT, CDR2 YYREEE (reference sequence). The CDR3 loop spans 14 amino acids. V was pared by 4 bases and J by 2 bases, with 2 bases of the junction left unmatched. CDR3 DNA sequence: TGTGCCAGCAGCCCGACAGGGGGCAACTATGGCTACACCTTC. This sequence encodes CASSPTGGNYGYTF.